One T cell receptor (beta chain) is described in this entry. The authors' processing: Counts of nucleated cells, estimated from reference gene primer amplification, were obtained. The data were produced by immunoSEQ multiplex PCR, yet TCRdb's version contains in-frame clones alone and is incomplete. V, J and clone size are taken as reported in that table, and D and trimming were inferred from the DNA itself. The sample consists of 150,000 or so clones, 85% of them appearing once. The data originate from a study of blood T cell repertoires in COVID-19. In the study overall: Samples representing acute and convalescent COVID-19 were sourced from the United States, Italy and Spain. Sample material is recorded as cDNA or gDNA derived from T cells, B-cell-depleted T cells, or PBMCs.

The sequence derives from a human donor with acute or convalescent COVID-19. The donor label of this sample is uncertain. Sequenced sample: peripheral blood.

The CDR3 region is CASISPSSGNSPLHF. As DNA, the CDR3 is TGTGCCAGCATCTCGCCGAGCAGCGGGAATTCACCCCTCCACTTT. The gene calls are TRBV6-5 and TRBJ1-6, with D hard to call. In germline, CDR1 is MNHEY, CDR2 SVGAGI. V shed 7 bases and J shed 7 bases, with 17 bases lying between them. This CDR3 has 15 residues.